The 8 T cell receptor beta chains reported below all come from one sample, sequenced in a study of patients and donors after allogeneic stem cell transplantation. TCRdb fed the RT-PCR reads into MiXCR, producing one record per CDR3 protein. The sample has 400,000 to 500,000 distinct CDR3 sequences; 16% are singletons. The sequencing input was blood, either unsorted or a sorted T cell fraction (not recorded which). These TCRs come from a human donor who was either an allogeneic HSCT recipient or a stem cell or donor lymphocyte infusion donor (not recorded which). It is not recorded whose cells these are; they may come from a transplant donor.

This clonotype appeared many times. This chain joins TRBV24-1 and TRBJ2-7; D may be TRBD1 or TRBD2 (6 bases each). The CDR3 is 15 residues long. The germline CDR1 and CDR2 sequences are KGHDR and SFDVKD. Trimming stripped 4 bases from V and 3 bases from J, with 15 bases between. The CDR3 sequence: CATSDPAEGDYEQYF. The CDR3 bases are TGTGCCACCAGTGACCCAGCGGAGGGGGACTACGAGCAGTACTTC.

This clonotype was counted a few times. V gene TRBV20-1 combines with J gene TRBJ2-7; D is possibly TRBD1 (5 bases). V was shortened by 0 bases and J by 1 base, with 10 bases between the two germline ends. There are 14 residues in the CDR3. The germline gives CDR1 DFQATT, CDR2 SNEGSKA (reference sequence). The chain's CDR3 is CSARDPRQSYEQYF. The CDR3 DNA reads TGCAGTGCTAGAGATCCCAGACAGTCCTACGAGCAGTACTTC.

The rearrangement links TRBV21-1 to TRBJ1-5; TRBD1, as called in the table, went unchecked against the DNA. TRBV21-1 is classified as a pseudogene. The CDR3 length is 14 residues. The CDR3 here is CASKGGFGWEPQHF. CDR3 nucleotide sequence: TGTGCCAGCAAAGGGGGCTTCGGCTGGGAGCCCCAGCATTTT.

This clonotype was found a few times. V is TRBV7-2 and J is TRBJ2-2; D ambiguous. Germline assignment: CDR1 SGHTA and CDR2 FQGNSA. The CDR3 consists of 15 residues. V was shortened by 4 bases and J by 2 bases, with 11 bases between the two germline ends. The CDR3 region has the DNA TGTGCCAGCAGCTCAAAAGGGCCTAACACCGGGGAGCTGTTTTTT. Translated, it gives CASSSKGPNTGELFF.

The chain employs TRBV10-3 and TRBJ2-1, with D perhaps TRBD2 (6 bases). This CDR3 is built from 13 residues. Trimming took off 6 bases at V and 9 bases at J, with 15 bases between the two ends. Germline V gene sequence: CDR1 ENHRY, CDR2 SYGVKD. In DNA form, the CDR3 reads TGTGCCATCAGCGGGACTGGGATGGGTGAGCAGTTCTTC. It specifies CAISGTGMGEQFF.

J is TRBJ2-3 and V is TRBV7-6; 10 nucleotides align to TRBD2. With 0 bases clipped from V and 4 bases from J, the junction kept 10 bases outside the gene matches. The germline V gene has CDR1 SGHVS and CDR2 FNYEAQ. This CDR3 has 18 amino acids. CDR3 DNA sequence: TGTGCCAGCAGCTTAGCCCCGGCTCTAGCGGGAGCGGCAGATACGCAGTATTTT. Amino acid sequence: CASSLAPALAGAADTQYF.

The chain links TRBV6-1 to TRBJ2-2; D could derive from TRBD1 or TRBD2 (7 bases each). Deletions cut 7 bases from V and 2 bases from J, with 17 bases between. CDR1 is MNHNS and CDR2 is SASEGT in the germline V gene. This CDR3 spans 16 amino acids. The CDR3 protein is CASTGGYRGNTGELFF. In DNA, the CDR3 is TGTGCCAGCACGGGAGGATACAGGGGAAACACCGGGGAGCTGTTTTTT.

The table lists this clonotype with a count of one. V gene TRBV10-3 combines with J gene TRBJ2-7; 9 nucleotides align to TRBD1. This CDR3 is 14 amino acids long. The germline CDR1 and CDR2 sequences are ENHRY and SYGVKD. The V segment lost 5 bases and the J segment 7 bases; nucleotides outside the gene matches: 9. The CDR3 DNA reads TGTGCCATCAGTCCGACAGGGGGTTCGAGGGAGCAGTACTTC. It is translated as CAISPTGGSREQYF.